Listed below are T cell receptor beta chains from one sample, sequenced in a study of neurological immune-mediated disorders. TCRdb reprocessed the 5' RACE reads via MiXCR and lists one record per CDR3 protein. This sample has about 32,000 distinct CDR3 sequences; 10% to 15% occur once, and the top ten carry around 5%. Sample: CD4+ T cells from blood. Receptors were obtained from a female donor with HTLV-1-associated myelopathy (HAM/TSP). CDR3s include the opening cysteine and the closing phenylalanine or tryptophan. Fields, in order: V gene, D gene, clone size, J gene, CDR3 DNA, CDR3 protein. The D gene is left open where the match is weak. The size entry is marked missing in some rows and otherwise reads once, few, many or a size class.

TRBV10-2	TRBD1	.	TRBJ1-5	TGCGCCAGCAGATTGGGGACAGGGGGCGGTCAGCCCCAGCATTTT	CASRLGTGGGQPQHF
TRBV20-1	TRBD2	many	TRBJ2-2	TGCAGTGCTGTAGACTCGACTAGCGGGTTCACCGGGGAGCTGTTTTTT	CSAVDSTSGFTGELFF
TRBV5-1	.	many	TRBJ1-1	TGCGCCAGCAGCTTGGACAGTGTTCTCCCTGAAGCTTTCTTT	CASSLDSVLPEAFF
TRBV3-1	TRBD2	many	TRBJ2-3	TGTGCCAGCAGCCAAGGGCCGGTAGCGGGAGAGGCGACAGATACGCAGTATTTT	CASSQGPVAGEATDTQYF
TRBV15	TRBD1	.	TRBJ2-3	TGTGCCAACAGCAGGACAGGGGCTTTCTACGAGCAGTATTTT	CANSRTGAFYEQYF
TRBV20-1	TRBD2	many	TRBJ2-7	TGCAGTGCCTCACACACTAGCGCTGTCGACGAGCAGTACTTC	CSASHTSAVDEQYF
TRBV7-6	TRBD1	many	TRBJ2-2	TGTGCCAGCAGCTTAGGGGGGACAGCCAACACCGGGGAGCTGTTTTTT	CASSLGGTANTGELFF
TRBV20-1	TRBD2	.	TRBJ2-5	TGCAGTTCCGAGGGAGGCCTAGCGGAGAACCAAGAGACCCAGTACTTC	CSSEGGLAENQETQYF
TRBV6-5	TRBD1	many	TRBJ2-1	TGTGCCAGCACCACAGGGGGCCATGAGCAGTTCTTC	CASTTGGHEQFF
TRBV7-8	TRBD1	medium-sized	TRBJ1-5	TGTGCCAGCAGCTTCGGACAGGGGATAAATCAGCCCCAGCATTTT	CASSFGQGINQPQHF
TRBV5-1	TRBD2	many	TRBJ2-5	TGCGCCAGCAGCTTGGCTTACGGACTAGCGGGAGTCGTTGAGACCCAGTACTTC	CASSLAYGLAGVVETQYF
TRBV7-2	TRBD1	many	TRBJ1-2	TGTGCCAGCAGCCCAACTTATCGGACAGGGGTCAATGGCTACACCTTC	CASSPTYRTGVNGYTF
TRBV20-1	.	.	TRBJ2-7	TGCAGTGCTAGGAGGAGTGCTGGAGAGCAGTACTTC	CSARRSAGEQYF
TRBV12-3/TRBV12-4	TRBD2	many	TRBJ2-1	TGTGCCAGCAGTGGGGGGCTAGCGGGAGTTGATGAGCAGTTCTTC	CASSGGLAGVDEQFF
TRBV20-1	.	many	TRBJ2-5	TGCAGTGCTAGACGTGGCGGGCCGAAGACCCAGTACTTC	CSARRGGPKTQYF
TRBV20-1	TRBD2	many	TRBJ2-7	TGCAGTGCCCGGGGGGATGGGGATCAATCCTACGAGCAGTACTTC	CSARGDGDQSYEQYF
TRBV2	.	many	TRBJ1-1	TGTGCCAGCAGTGTATTAGGACGAGCAGCCATGAACACTGAAGCTTTCTTT	CASSVLGRAAMNTEAFF
TRBV24-1	.	.	TRBJ2-2	TGTGCCACCACACACAGAAACAACGAGGAGCTGTTTTTT	CATTHRNNEELFF
TRBV28	.	many	TRBJ2-7	TGTGCCAGCAGTTTAAACAGGGAATTACGCGAGCAGTACTTC	CASSLNRELREQYF
TRBV2	TRBD1	many	TRBJ1-1	TGTGCCAGCAGTCAAGGACAGGGGAACACTGAAGCTTTCTTT	CASSQGQGNTEAFF
TRBV19	TRBD1	many	TRBJ1-6	TGTGCCACCTGGGACAGGAGCTCCTATAATTCACCCCTCCACTTT	CATWDRSSYNSPLHF
TRBV10-3	.	many	TRBJ2-6	TGTGCCATCAGTGAATACCGCAGGGATTCTGGGGCCAACGTCCTGACTTTC	CAISEYRRDSGANVLTF
TRBV3-1	.	many	TRBJ1-5	TGTGCCAGCAGCCAAGGGGGCTTGCAGCCCCAGCATTTT	CASSQGGLQPQHF
TRBV20-1	.	many	TRBJ2-2	TGCAGTGCGCGACCGGGCTCTGGGGAGCTGTTTTTT	CSARPGSGELFF
TRBV4-1	.	many	TRBJ2-3	TGCGCCAGCAGCCAGATAGTCTCCGCAGATACGCAGTATTTT	CASSQIVSADTQYF
TRBV24-1	TRBD2	.	TRBJ2-1	TGTGCCACCAGTGAAGGACTAGCGGGAGGGATTGAGCAGTTCTTC	CATSEGLAGGIEQFF
TRBV6-6	TRBD2	many	TRBJ2-7	TGTGCCAGCAGTTACTTGGGGGAGGGCTTTACGGACTTC	CASSYLGEGFTDF
TRBV20-1	.	many	TRBJ2-3	TGCAGTGCTCGGGCCCCCTTTTTAGATACGCAGTATTTT	CSARAPFLDTQYF
TRBV4-1	TRBD1	many	TRBJ2-5	TGCGCCAGCAGCCGCCCCGACAGGGAACAAGAGACCCAGTACTTC	CASSRPDREQETQYF
TRBV20-1	.	many	TRBJ2-5	TGCAGTGCCAGCCTAGGGGGAGGGCCCTTGAGGGAGACCCAGTACTTC	CSASLGGGPLRETQYF
TRBV14	.	many	TRBJ2-1	TGTGCCAGCAGCCAGGCGAATCCTTCGTACAATGAGCAGTTCTTC	CASSQANPSYNEQFF
TRBV5-1	.	many	TRBJ2-2	TGCGCCAGCAGCTTGGCCGCAGGCTCGAACACCGGGGAGCTGTTTTTT	CASSLAAGSNTGELFF
TRBV29-1	.	many	TRBJ1-2	TGCAGCGTGAGGGTAGGGGAGAATGGCTACACCTTC	CSVRVGENGYTF
TRBV7-2	.	.	TRBJ2-1	TGTGCCAGCAGCTTGGTGGGGGGACTTTACAATGAGCAGTTCTTC	CASSLVGGLYNEQFF
TRBV12-3/TRBV12-4	.	many	TRBJ1-5	TGTGCCAGCAGCTACGATCGCAATCAGCCCCAGCATTTT	CASSYDRNQPQHF
TRBV3-1	.	medium-sized	TRBJ2-1	TGTGCCAGCAGCCAGGAAACAAATCAGCAGTTCTTC	CASSQETNQQFF
TRBV20-1	.	few	TRBJ1-5	TGCAGTGCTAGTGGGGCAGCGGGGGATCAGCCCCAGCATTTT	CSASGAAGDQPQHF
TRBV18	.	.	TRBJ1-1	TGTGCCAGCTCACCCCAGGGGTTGCAGAACACTGAAGCTTTCTTT	CASSPQGLQNTEAFF
TRBV7-2	.	many	TRBJ2-3	TGTGCCAGCAGCCCCATCCGGGGGCCGGAAGATACGCAGTATTTT	CASSPIRGPEDTQYF
TRBV20-1	.	many	TRBJ2-3	TGCAGTGCTAGAGATCTATTAGCGCATCCTAGCACAGATACGCAGTATTTT	CSARDLLAHPSTDTQYF
TRBV20-1	TRBD2	many	TRBJ2-3	TGCAGTGCTAGAGGGGGGGGGTTTAGCACAGATACGCAGTATTTT	CSARGGGFSTDTQYF
TRBV15	.	many	TRBJ1-3	TGTGCCACCAGCAGAGACAGTGACACCATATATTTT	CATSRDSDTIYF
TRBV9	.	many	TRBJ2-5	TGTGCCAGCAGCGTAGCTGGGGGGGAGACCCAGTACTTC	CASSVAGGETQYF
TRBV5-1	TRBD2	many	TRBJ2-7	TGCGCCAGCAGCTTTACTAGCGATTCCTACGAGCAGTACTTC	CASSFTSDSYEQYF
TRBV12-3/TRBV12-4	TRBD2	many	TRBJ2-2	TGTGCCAGCAGTCTTAGCGGGAGGGCGCCAAACGGGGAGCTGTTTTTT	CASSLSGRAPNGELFF
TRBV24-1	.	many	TRBJ2-2	TGTGCCACCAGTGTCCGGCCGGGCGGGGAGCTGTTTTTT	CATSVRPGGELFF
TRBV20-1	.	many	TRBJ2-7	TGCAGTGCTAGAGGCCGAGGTCGGCAGTACTTC	CSARGRGRQYF
TRBV7-9	.	once	TRBJ2-7	TGTGCCAGCAGCCCGGGGGCCAAATACGAGCAGTACTTC	CASSPGAKYEQYF